This TCR beta chain derives from a study of cytomegalovirus exposure and HLA in healthy donors. Primers included in the PCR were 60 Vbeta and 13 Jbeta primers. Some clones are missing from TCRdb's copy, which holds only in-frame ones; the method was immunoSEQ multiplex PCR. The data show about 200,000 clones, with around four fifths seen just once and 3.5% to 4% held by the top ten. V dropped 7 bases and J dropped 1; count of bases not matched to a gene: 0. Germline CDR1 SGDLS, CDR2 YYNGEE. CDR3 length: 12 residues. Study observations and caveats: Whilst most TCR sequences proved rare, a subset of public TCRs occurred across many donors. Cytomegalovirus association was assigned to over 150 TCR beta chains. Both high specificity and high sensitivity reportedly marked the classifier's diagnosis of cytomegalovirus status.

With respect to this clone: Its antigen remains unidentified.

The specimen sequenced was PBMCs. The TCR comes from a male donor in good health and CMV-seronegative. V and J are TRBV9 and TRBJ2-7; 9 bases are a match to TRBD1. The CDR3 nucleotides are TGTGCCAGCGGGACAGGGTCCTACGAGCAGTACTTC. It codes for CASGTGSYEQYF.